The rows below give T cell receptor beta chains drawn from one sample of a study of CD8+ T cells in alopecia areata. Repertoires were generated with immunoSEQ multiplex PCR, while TCRdb's copy carries only in-frame clones and drops some. The sample gives some 180,000 clones, approximately 49% of which show up once; 9.5% to 13% is in the top ten. The sequencing here drew on CD8+ T cells sorted from blood, taken around week 54, from a patient treated with tofacitinib. The receptors here all came from a human donor with alopecia areata. Each CDR3 is given with its conserved first and last residue. D genes are given only for firm matches. Size is stated for part of the rows, as once, few or many counts, or as a class when the clone is expanded.

>TRBD1|NA|TRBJ2-5|TRBV5-4
CASSSGTGETQYF
TGTGCCAGCAGCTCAGGGACAGGGGAGACCCAGTACTTC
>NA|NA|TRBJ2-3|TRBV29-1
CSVVNRGSDTDTQYF
TGCAGCGTTGTTAATCGGGGGTCGGACACAGATACGCAGTATTTT
>NA|NA|TRBJ1-5|TRBV4-1
CASSQGAGRAQPQHF
TGCGCCAGCAGCCAAGGGGCCGGGAGGGCTCAGCCCCAGCATTTT
>TRBD1|few|TRBJ2-7|TRBV7-9
CASSLLRGQGTYEQYF
TGTGCCAGCAGCTTACTTCGGGGACAGGGGACGTACGAGCAGTACTTC
>NA|NA|TRBJ1-6|TRBV14
CASSITGYDSPLHF
TGTGCCAGCAGCATTACAGGGTACGATTCACCCCTCCACTTT
>NA|NA|TRBJ2-1|TRBV5-4
CASTRQGGNEQFF
TGTGCCAGCACCCGACAGGGAGGGAATGAGCAGTTCTTC
>NA|NA|TRBJ2-3|TRBV6-5
CASSFVGADTQYF
TGTGCCAGCAGTTTTGTAGGGGCAGATACGCAGTATTTT
>NA|NA|TRBJ2-3|TRBV10-3
CAISEDPDAADTQYF
TGTGCCATCAGTGAAGACCCGGACGCAGCAGATACGCAGTATTTT
>NA|few|TRBJ2-7|TRBV7-2
CASSPRSSYEQYF
TGTGCCAGCAGCCCGAGGAGCTCCTACGAGCAGTACTTC
>NA|few|TRBJ1-6|TRBV7-9
CASSLESGYDSPLHF
TGTGCCAGCAGCTTAGAATCCGGATACGACTCACCCCTCCACTTT